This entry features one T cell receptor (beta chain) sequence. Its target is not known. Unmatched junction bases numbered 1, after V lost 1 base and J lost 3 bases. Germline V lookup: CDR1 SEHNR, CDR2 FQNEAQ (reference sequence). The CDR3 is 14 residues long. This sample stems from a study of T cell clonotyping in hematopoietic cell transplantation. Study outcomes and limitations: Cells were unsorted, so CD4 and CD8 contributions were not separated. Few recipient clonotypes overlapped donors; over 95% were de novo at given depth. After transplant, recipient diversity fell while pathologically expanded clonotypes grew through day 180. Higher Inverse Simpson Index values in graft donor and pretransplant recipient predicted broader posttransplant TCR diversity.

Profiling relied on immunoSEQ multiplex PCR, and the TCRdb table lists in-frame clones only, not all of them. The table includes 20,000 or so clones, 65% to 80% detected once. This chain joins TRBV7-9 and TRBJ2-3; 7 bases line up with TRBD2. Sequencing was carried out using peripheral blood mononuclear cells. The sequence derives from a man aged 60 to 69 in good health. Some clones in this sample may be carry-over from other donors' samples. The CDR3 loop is CASSLELATDTQYF. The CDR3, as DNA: TGTGCCAGCAGCTTAGAACTAGCGACAGATACGCAGTATTTT.